What follows are 20 T cell receptor beta chains derived from one specimen sequenced in a study of neurological immune-mediated disorders. TCRdb itself ran the 5' RACE reads through MiXCR, one entry per CDR3 protein. The sample lists tens of thousands of distinct CDR3 sequences, around 2.9% seen once, with about 16% in the top ten. The sample comprised PBMCs. All receptors come from a woman in her 50s with multiple sclerosis.

This clonotype was counted at least ten times. This chain connects TRBV4-1 to TRBJ2-1; 9 nucleotides match TRBD2. The CDR3 is 17 amino acids. Germline assignment: CDR1 MGHRA and CDR2 YSYEKL. After removal of 7 bases from V and 0 bases from J, the junction contained 10 bases not matched to a gene. The CDR3 DNA sequence: TGCGCCAGCACGGTCCTAGCGGGGAAATCCTCCTACAATGAGCAGTTCTTC. It specifies CASTVLAGKSSYNEQFF.

This clonotype is labeled medium-sized. J is TRBJ2-1 and V is TRBV5-1, with 13 bases identical to TRBD2. Losses at the gene ends were 3 bases for V and 10 bases for J; bases not matched to a gene: 10. The CDR3 contains 16 residues. From germline, CDR1 is SGHRS and CDR2 YFSETQ. The CDR3 DNA reads TGCGCCAGCAGCTCGACACTAGCGGGAGGGCCTAGGGAGCAGTTCTTC. Protein sequence: CASSSTLAGGPREQFF.

This clonotype was seen ten or more times. This rearrangement joins TRBV6-1 to TRBJ1-3, with D unresolved. Germline V gene data show CDR1 as MNHNS and CDR2 as SASEGT. Trimming cost V 1 base and J 0 bases, with 7 bases left between them. This CDR3 spans 15 amino acids. The DNA for the CDR3 is TGTGCCAGCAGTGAAGGGCGAAGCTCTGGAAACACCATATATTTT. Its translation: CASSEGRSSGNTIYF.

This clonotype was seen repeatedly, ten times or more. This chain connects TRBV3-1 to TRBJ2-3; D ambiguous. Trimming pared 1 base from V and 2 bases from J, leaving 10 bases between. The CDR3 loop spans 15 amino acids. The V gene's germline CDR1 is LGHDT and CDR2 YNNKEL (reference sequence). CDR3 DNA: TGTGCCAGCAGCCAAGGCGTACCATCCACAGATACGCAGTATTTT. Its translation: CASSQGVPSTDTQYF.

This clonotype was counted at least ten times. V usage is TRBV7-2 and J usage is TRBJ2-1, with 11 positions matching TRBD2. From germline, CDR1 is SGHTA and CDR2 FQGNSA. V was clipped by 5 bases and J by 6 bases; unmatched bases: 6. The CDR3 totals 15 residues. This chain's CDR3 is CASSHTSGSVNEQFF. CDR3 sequence (DNA): TGTGCCAGCAGCCATACTAGCGGGAGTGTCAATGAGCAGTTCTTC.

There are many counts of this clonotype. This chain joins TRBV13 and TRBJ1-2; D may be TRBD1 (5 bases). V lost 5 bases, J lost 5 bases, and 9 bases lay in between. Looked up from germline, CDR1 is PRHDT and CDR2 is FYEKMQ (reference sequence). This CDR3 has 12 amino acids. In DNA, the CDR3 is TGTGCCAGCAGCGAGGGGCCGTATGGCTACACCTTC. Protein sequence: CASSEGPYGYTF.

This clonotype was seen at least ten times. The chain has TRBV6-1 and TRBJ2-3, with D hard to call. V was pared by 11 bases and J by 0 bases, with 9 bases between. This CDR3 region has 12 residues. Germline CDR1 and CDR2: MNHNS and SASEGT. This chain's CDR3 is CAATRSTDTQYF. CDR3 DNA sequence: TGTGCCGCTACCAGGAGCACAGATACGCAGTATTTT.

This clonotype was counted ten times or more. V and J are TRBV4-1 and TRBJ1-2, with a possible D match to TRBD1 (6 bases). V lost 0 bases and J 2 bases, leaving 10 bases between the germline ends. CDR1 and CDR2 from the germline V gene are MGHRA and YSYEKL. CDR3 length: 15 amino acids. CDR3: CASSQDPGANYGYTF. In DNA, the CDR3 is TGCGCCAGCAGCCAAGATCCAGGGGCCAACTATGGCTACACCTTC.

This clonotype was picked up many times. The chain joins TRBV5-1 to TRBJ2-1, with D tentatively TRBD1 (5 bases). Trimming took 2 bases from V and 7 from J, leaving 7 bases between them. The CDR3 contains 12 residues. CDR1 is SGHRS and CDR2 is YFSETQ in the germline V gene. The CDR3: CASSLQENEQFF. The CDR3 coding sequence is TGCGCCAGCAGCTTACAGGAAAATGAGCAGTTCTTC.

This clonotype was seen ten or more times. The chain uses TRBV24-1 and TRBJ2-3, with 13 bases lining up with TRBD2. There are 15 residues in the CDR3. Germline CDR1 is KGHDR and CDR2 is SFDVKD. V lost 6 bases to trimming and J lost 1 base; unmatched junction nucleotides: 0. CDR3 sequence reads: CATSTSGGGTDTQYF. DNA for the CDR3: TGTGCCACCAGTACTAGCGGGGGGGGCACAGATACGCAGTATTTT.

This clonotype occurred many times. V gene TRBV7-2 combines with J gene TRBJ2-7; D uncertain. Germline V lookup: CDR1 SGHTA, CDR2 FQGNSA. CDR3 length equals 12 residues. Trimming took 5 bases from V and 0 from J, leaving 5 bases between them. CDR3 region: CASSPTSYEQYF. CDR3 in DNA: TGTGCCAGCAGCCCCACCTCCTACGAGCAGTACTTC. The variable domain in full, with the rest retrieved from reference TRBV7-2 and TRBJ2-7, is GAGVSQSPSNKVTEKGKDVELRCDPISGHTALYWYRQSLGQGLEFLIYFQGNSAPDKSGLPSDRFSAERTGGSVSTLTIQRTQQEDSAVYLCASSPTSYEQYFGPGTRLTVT.

The sample holds many counts of this clonotype. This chain connects TRBV5-1 to TRBJ1-4; D gene uncertain. This CDR3 comprises 15 residues. Trimming shortened V by 0 bases and J by 8 bases, and 14 bases separated the two germline ends. Looked up from germline, CDR1 is SGHRS and CDR2 is YFSETQ. This CDR3 reads CASSLAPGAGEKLFF. The CDR3 nucleotides are TGCGCCAGCAGCTTGGCTCCCGGCGCTGGGGAAAAACTGTTTTTT.

This clonotype was recorded at least ten times. The chain uses TRBV6-1 and TRBJ1-1, with 8 positions matching TRBD1. This CDR3 spans 16 amino acids. V was clipped by 5 bases and J by 4 bases; unmatched bases: 12. The germline gives CDR1 MNHNS, CDR2 SASEGT. CDR3 sequence reads: CASSSGGTGGATEAFF. For the CDR3, the DNA is TGTGCCAGCAGTTCTGGGGGAACAGGGGGGGCCACTGAAGCTTTCTTT.

This clonotype has ten or more counts. V and J are TRBV21-1 and TRBJ2-7; the table's D call, TRBD1, was not checked against the DNA. TRBV21-1 is listed as a pseudogene. This CDR3 is 14 amino acids long. The CDR3 DNA reads as TGTGCCAGCAGCAACGGGACAAGCGCCTACGAGCAGTACTTC. Protein product: CASSNGTSAYEQYF.

This clonotype was counted many times. CDR3 sequence: CASSLADSINGYTF. In nucleotides, the CDR3 is TGCGCCAGCAGCTTGGCCGACAGTATCAATGGCTACACCTTC. The chain carries TRBV5-1 and TRBJ1-2; perhaps TRBD1 as D (5 bases). V was trimmed by 0 bases and J by 6 bases, leaving 12 bases between them. The length of the CDR3 is 14 residues. Germline-derived CDR1 and CDR2 are SGHRS and YFSETQ.

Ten or more counts support this clonotype. The chain links TRBV10-3 to TRBJ2-1; 12 bases map to TRBD2. In germline, CDR1 is ENHRY, CDR2 SYGVKD. There are 16 residues in the CDR3. The V and J ends lost 7 bases and 0 bases, in that order; junction bases with no gene match: 4. CDR3 sequence reads: CAITGTSGRSYNEQFF. In nucleotides, the CDR3 is TGTGCCATCACTGGGACTAGCGGGCGCTCCTACAATGAGCAGTTCTTC.

At least ten counts were recorded for this clonotype. The chain employs TRBV2 and TRBJ2-5; D not certain. The V gene lost 3 bases and the J gene lost 1 base, with 6 bases spanning the gap. The CDR3 is 13 residues long. Germline V CDR1 and CDR2: SNHLY, FYNNEI. The CDR3 nucleotides are TGTGCCAGCAGTGAGTACGGCCAAGAGACCCAGTACTTC. Amino acids: CASSEYGQETQYF.

The sample holds many counts of this clonotype. V and J are TRBV12-5 and TRBJ2-2; no clear D. With 0 bases removed from V and 2 bases from J, the gap between germline ends came to 7 bases. Germline CDR1 is LGHNT and CDR2 is FRNRAP. CDR3 size: 15 residues. CDR3 sequence: CASGLVYHNTGELFF. CDR3 nucleotides: TGTGCTAGTGGTTTGGTTTACCACAACACCGGGGAGCTGTTTTTT. Together with reference TRBV12-5 and TRBJ2-2, the CDR3 gives the full variable domain: DARVTQTPRHKVTEMGQEVTMRCQPILGHNTVFWYRQTMMQGLELLAYFRNRAPLDDSGMPKDRFSAEMPDATLATLKIQPSEPRDSAVYFCASGLVYHNTGELFFGEGSRLTVL.

This clonotype showed up many times. In DNA, the CDR3 is TGTGCCAGCAGCTTAGCCGGACAGTCTGGGGCCAACGTCCTGACTTTC. It yields the protein CASSLAGQSGANVLTF. The V gene is TRBV7-3, the J gene TRBJ2-6; possible D gene TRBD1, 6 bases. Germline V gene data show CDR1 as SGHTA and CDR2 as FQGTGA. The length of the CDR3 is 16 residues. Trimming shortened V by 2 bases and J by 1 base, and 9 bases separated the two germline ends.

This clonotype has ten or more counts. The CDR3 sequence is CSALKRTSGHEQYF. In nucleotides, the CDR3 is TGCAGTGCTTTAAAACGGACTAGCGGGCACGAGCAGTACTTC. The chain recombines TRBV20-1 with TRBJ2-7; 11 positions agree with TRBD2. The CDR3 contains 14 residues. CDR1 and CDR2 from the germline V gene are DFQATT and SNEGSKA (reference sequence). With V trimmed by 5 bases and J by 5 bases, 8 bases remained unmatched.